Following are 21 T cell receptor beta chains from one sample sequenced in a study of PD-L1 blockade in urothelial cancer. Only in-frame clones appear in the TCRdb table, and some are missing; sequencing was by immunoSEQ multiplex PCR. The sample includes fewer than 80,000 clones, around 81% of them seen just once. The sample's time point: pretreatment peripheral blood. Sample: PBMCs, taken around atezolizumab (anti-PD-L1) treatment. The receptors come from a man between 65 and 85 years old with urothelial cancer.

The genes are TRBV5-6 and TRBJ2-2; D call uncertain. V was trimmed by 4 bases and J by 2 bases, leaving 6 bases between them. Germline V lookup: CDR1 SGHDT, CDR2 YYEEEE. The CDR3 covers 13 residues. In DNA, the CDR3 is TGTGCCAGCAGCCCCTATAACACCGGGGAGCTGTTTTTT. It encodes CASSPYNTGELFF.

The CDR3 sequence: CASRPRGVLNTEAFF. CDR3 DNA: TGTGCCAGCCGCCCCCGGGGGGTCTTGAACACTGAAGCTTTCTTT. V gene TRBV6-5 combines with J gene TRBJ1-1; D may be TRBD1 (5 bases). Germline lookup yields CDR1 MNHEY and CDR2 SVGAGI. V lost 8 bases to trimming and J lost 0 bases, with 16 bases between them. This CDR3 region has 15 residues.

The gene calls are TRBV5-6 and TRBJ2-7; the match to TRBD2 covers 7 bases. Germline V gives CDR1 SGHDT, CDR2 YYEEEE. This CDR3 comprises 15 residues. The junction had 5 bases not matched to a gene; V was cut back by 2 bases and J by 0 bases. The CDR3 is CASSFSSGYSYEQYF. The DNA of the CDR3 is TGTGCCAGCAGCTTCTCTAGCGGTTACTCCTACGAGCAGTACTTC.

V is TRBV5-4 and J is TRBJ2-7, with 9 bases aligning to TRBD1. J lost 6 bases, V lost 4 bases, and 11 bases had no gene match. Looked up from germline, CDR1 is SGHNT and CDR2 is YYREEE (reference sequence). The CDR3 loop spans 15 amino acids. CDR3 in DNA: TGTGCCAGCAGCGTACGGACAGGGGCTTTCCGCGAGCAGTACTTC. Its translation: CASSVRTGAFREQYF.

The rearrangement links TRBV2 to TRBJ2-3; D is undetermined. The CDR3 covers 14 residues. CDR1 and CDR2 (germline): SNHLY, FYNNEI. V lost 4 bases and J lost 2, with 10 bases in between. CDR3 DNA: TGTGCCAGCAGTGGTTTTCGCGACACAGATACGCAGTATTTT. It translates to CASSGFRDTDTQYF.

This clone came up a few times. V and J are TRBV4-1 and TRBJ2-5; 12 bases map to TRBD2. The CDR3 has 16 amino acids. The V segment lost 2 bases and the J segment 6 bases; nucleotides outside the gene matches: 7. CDR1 is MGHRA and CDR2 is YSYEKL in the germline V gene. In DNA form, the CDR3 reads TGCGCCAGCAGCCAACTCCGACTAGCGGGAGATCAGACCCAGTACTTC. It encodes CASSQLRLAGDQTQYF.

The chain joins TRBV5-5 to TRBJ2-7; 8 bases are a match to TRBD2. V dropped 5 bases and J dropped 3; count of bases not matched to a gene: 7. Germline assignment: CDR1 SGHKS and CDR2 YYEKEE (reference sequence). The CDR3 covers 14 residues. The CDR3 DNA is TGTGCCAGCAGTCGGGAGGGCCAAGGCTACGAGCAGTACTTC. Residues: CASSREGQGYEQYF.

V and J are TRBV18 and TRBJ1-4; no clear D gene. The CDR3 runs to 15 residues. Trimming stripped 2 bases from V and 6 bases from J, with 13 bases between. The germline gives CDR1 KGHSH, CDR2 LQKENI. The CDR3 region is CASSPVRAEHEKLFF. The CDR3 DNA reads as TGTGCCAGCTCACCAGTTCGAGCGGAGCATGAAAAACTGTTTTTT.

The chain links TRBV6-6 to TRBJ2-7, with D unclear. Germline loops: CDR1 MNHNY, CDR2 SVGAGI (reference sequence). The CDR3 consists of 11 residues. The V gene lost 5 bases and the J gene lost 2 bases, with 4 bases spanning the gap. The CDR3 here is CASSPTYEQYF. The CDR3 region has the DNA TGTGCCAGCAGTCCCACCTACGAGCAGTACTTC.

The CDR3 spells CASRRRLGNTGELFF. In nucleotides, the CDR3 is TGTGCCAGCAGGAGGAGGCTTGGAAACACCGGGGAGCTGTTTTTT. V is TRBV28 and J is TRBJ2-2, with D perhaps matching TRBD2 (5 bases). Germline V lookup: CDR1 MDHEN, CDR2 SYDVKM. V was pared by 6 bases and J by 2 bases, with 13 bases between. This CDR3 has 15 amino acids.

V is TRBV10-2 and J is TRBJ1-5; TRBD1 matches at 10 bases. Germline CDR1 reads WSHSY; CDR2 reads SAAADI. The CDR3 is 15 amino acids. V lost 6 bases, J lost 5 bases, and 7 bases stayed unmatched. This chain's CDR3 is CASRADRGLYQPQHF. CDR3 sequence (DNA): TGCGCCAGCAGGGCTGACAGGGGGCTTTATCAGCCCCAGCATTTT.

This chain connects TRBV6-1 to TRBJ2-5; D might be TRBD1 (6 bases). The V and J ends lost 3 bases and 5 bases respectively, with 13 bases between them. The CDR3 covers 14 residues. Germline CDR1 reads MNHNS; CDR2 reads SASEGT. CDR3 sequence: CASSEAGVAETQYF. The DNA of the CDR3 is TGTGCCAGCAGTGAGGCAGGGGTTGCGGAGACCCAGTACTTC.

This chain links TRBV5-1 with TRBJ2-1; tentative D call: TRBD1 (5 bases). Germline assignment: CDR1 SGHRS and CDR2 YFSETQ. Deletions cut 4 bases from V and 9 bases from J, with 14 bases between. The CDR3 is 13 residues long. The CDR3: CASSSPGNSEQFF. DNA for the CDR3: TGCGCCAGCAGCAGTCCAGGGAATAGTGAGCAGTTCTTC.

The rearrangement uses TRBV11-2 and TRBJ2-3; D unclear. Germline lookup yields CDR1 SGHAT and CDR2 FQNNGV. The V end lost 6 bases, the J end lost 0 bases, and 10 bases lay between the germline ends. The CDR3 has 14 amino acids. CDR3 sequence: CASSLGLSTDTQYF. Written as DNA, the CDR3 is TGTGCCAGCAGTCTGGGCCTGAGCACAGATACGCAGTATTTT.

The chain employs TRBV4-1 and TRBJ2-2; 7 nucleotides agree with TRBD2. Germline-derived CDR1 and CDR2 are MGHRA and YSYEKL. CDR3 length equals 16 residues. The V and J ends lost 0 bases and 3 bases, in that order; junction bases with no gene match: 4. CDR3 nucleotides: TGCGCCAGCAGCCAAGAGCGCGCGGGAGACACCGGGGAGCTGTTTTTT. Encoded protein: CASSQERAGDTGELFF.

The rearrangement uses TRBV28 and TRBJ2-2, with 9 bases identical to TRBD2. Germline-derived CDR1 and CDR2 are MDHEN and SYDVKM. The V and J ends lost 2 bases and 4 bases, in that order; junction bases with no gene match: 8. The CDR3 sequence is 17 residues long. The CDR3 region has the DNA TGTGCCAGCAGTTTAGGGTTGCTAGCGGGACGCACCGGGGAGCTGTTTTTT. Translating it yields CASSLGLLAGRTGELFF.

V and J are TRBV5-4 and TRBJ1-2; 7 bases align to TRBD1. J lost 4 bases, V lost 0 bases, and 3 bases had no gene match. The CDR3 has 14 residues. Germline loops: CDR1 SGHNT, CDR2 YYREEE (reference sequence). In nucleotides, the CDR3 is TGTGCCAGCAGCTTGGTCGGGACAGTCTATGGCTACACCTTC. Translation gives CASSLVGTVYGYTF.

The rearrangement uses TRBV5-1 and TRBJ1-3; 10 bases are a match to TRBD1. With 2 bases clipped from V and 0 bases from J, the junction kept 2 bases outside the gene matches. The CDR3 contains 16 residues. The germline CDR1 and CDR2 sequences are SGHRS and YFSETQ. Written as DNA, the CDR3 is TGCGCCAGCAGCTTAGGGACAGGGGTCTCTGGAAACACCATATATTTT. Translation: CASSLGTGVSGNTIYF.

This chain connects TRBV27 to TRBJ1-5; no clear D. From germline, CDR1 is MNHEY and CDR2 SMNVEV (reference sequence). V was trimmed by 4 bases and J by 9 bases, leaving 13 bases between them. The CDR3 is 13 residues long. CDR3 in amino acids: CASSSRSSGPQHF. CDR3 DNA sequence: TGTGCCAGCAGTTCGCGCAGTTCGGGGCCCCAGCATTTT.

The chain links TRBV5-1 to TRBJ2-3, with TRBD2 matching 9 bases. Germline V gene data show CDR1 as SGHRS and CDR2 as YFSETQ. With V trimmed by 4 bases and J by 8 bases, 11 bases remained unmatched. This CDR3 has 15 amino acids. CDR3 protein: CASSLLAGSLTTQYF. In DNA form, the CDR3 reads TGCGCCAGCAGCCTGCTAGCGGGATCATTAACTACGCAGTATTTT.

This rearrangement joins TRBV2 to TRBJ2-3, with a weak D call TRBD1 (5 bases). Germline-derived CDR1 and CDR2 are SNHLY and FYNNEI. The CDR3 runs 15 residues. The V and J ends lost 6 bases and 0 bases respectively, with 13 bases between them. In DNA form, the CDR3 reads TGTGCCAGCAGCGAGACAGAGACTAGCACAGATACGCAGTATTTT. It translates to CASSETETSTDTQYF.